Listed below are T cell receptor beta chains from one sample, sequenced in a study of blood T cell repertoires in COVID-19. The protocol was immunoSEQ multiplex PCR, while the TCRdb copy is restricted to in-frame clones and leaves out a portion. Of about 160,000 clones in the sample, 80% to 90% were seen once. The sample comprised peripheral blood. These TCRs come from a woman older than 75 with acute or convalescent COVID-19. The CDR3 runs from the conserved cysteine through the conserved F or W. Fields, in order: clone size, J gene, V gene, CDR3 length, D gene, CDR3 protein, CDR3 DNA. A D gene is named only where the DNA matches it firmly. Clone sizes are given selectively: once, few, many, or a class where the clone is expanded.

clone_size: -
j_call: TRBJ1-6
v_call: TRBV11-2
cdr3_length: 16
d_call: -
cdr3_aa: CASSPQLGVVNSPLHF
cdr3_nt: TGTGCCAGCAGCCCTCAATTAGGGGTAGTAAATTCACCCCTCCACTTT

clone_size: -
j_call: TRBJ2-1
v_call: TRBV2
cdr3_length: 16
d_call: TRBD2
cdr3_aa: CASSGASGSPRDEQFF
cdr3_nt: TGTGCCAGCAGTGGGGCTAGCGGGAGTCCTAGGGATGAGCAGTTCTTC

clone_size: -
j_call: TRBJ1-1
v_call: TRBV6-5
cdr3_length: 16
d_call: TRBD1
cdr3_aa: CASSYGTGGPNTEAFF
cdr3_nt: TGTGCCAGCAGTTACGGGACAGGGGGCCCGAACACTGAAGCTTTCTTT

clone_size: few
j_call: TRBJ2-1
v_call: TRBV6-5
cdr3_length: 14
d_call: -
cdr3_aa: CASKEDTIYNEQFF
cdr3_nt: TGTGCCAGCAAGGAGGATACGATCTACAATGAGCAGTTCTTC

clone_size: few
j_call: TRBJ2-3
v_call: TRBV10-3
cdr3_length: 14
d_call: TRBD2
cdr3_aa: CAISMTSGGDTQYF
cdr3_nt: TGTGCCATCAGTATGACTAGCGGGGGAGATACGCAGTATTTT

clone_size: few
j_call: TRBJ2-1
v_call: TRBV20-1
cdr3_length: 14
d_call: TRBD2
cdr3_aa: CSASSGTSEGEQFF
cdr3_nt: TGCAGTGCTAGTTCCGGGACTAGCGAAGGTGAGCAGTTCTTC

clone_size: -
j_call: TRBJ1-1
v_call: TRBV5-8
cdr3_length: 14
d_call: TRBD1
cdr3_aa: CASQRTGGSTEAFF
cdr3_nt: TGTGCCAGTCAACGGACAGGGGGAAGCACTGAAGCTTTCTTT

clone_size: -
j_call: TRBJ1-1
v_call: TRBV6-6
cdr3_length: 12
d_call: -
cdr3_aa: CASSRRGTEAFF
cdr3_nt: TGTGCCAGCAGCCGCAGGGGAACTGAAGCTTTCTTT

clone_size: -
j_call: TRBJ1-1
v_call: TRBV5-8
cdr3_length: 12
d_call: TRBD1
cdr3_aa: CASSWTGAEAFF
cdr3_nt: TGTGCCAGCAGCTGGACAGGGGCTGAAGCTTTCTTT

clone_size: few
j_call: TRBJ2-3
v_call: TRBV5-4
cdr3_length: 15
d_call: -
cdr3_aa: CASSQSSSTTDTQYF
cdr3_nt: TGTGCCAGCAGCCAATCCTCCTCTACCACAGATACGCAGTATTTT

clone_size: -
j_call: TRBJ2-1
v_call: TRBV6-2/TRBV6-3
cdr3_length: 16
d_call: -
cdr3_aa: CASSYDGGPRLNEQFF
cdr3_nt: TGTGCCAGCAGTTACGATGGGGGCCCCCGCCTCAATGAGCAGTTCTTC

clone_size: few
j_call: TRBJ1-1
v_call: TRBV2
cdr3_length: 13
d_call: -
cdr3_aa: CASRRGWNTEAFF
cdr3_nt: TGTGCCAGCAGGCGGGGATGGAACACTGAAGCTTTCTTT

clone_size: -
j_call: TRBJ2-7
v_call: TRBV12-5
cdr3_length: 15
d_call: TRBD2
cdr3_aa: CASGHSGGISYEQYF
cdr3_nt: TGTGCTAGTGGTCATAGCGGGGGGATCTCCTACGAGCAGTACTTC

clone_size: -
j_call: TRBJ2-4
v_call: TRBV28
cdr3_length: 17
d_call: -
cdr3_aa: CASSSPARALAKNIQYF
cdr3_nt: TGTGCCAGCAGTTCCCCCGCCAGGGCCCTAGCCAAAAACATTCAGTACTTC

clone_size: -
j_call: TRBJ1-4
v_call: TRBV28
cdr3_length: 16
d_call: -
cdr3_aa: CASSPVGSAANEKLFF
cdr3_nt: TGTGCCAGCAGTCCCGTGGGATCAGCGGCTAATGAAAAACTGTTTTTT

clone_size: -
j_call: TRBJ1-2
v_call: TRBV7-9
cdr3_length: 16
d_call: TRBD1
cdr3_aa: CASSPADREVGYGYTF
cdr3_nt: TGTGCCAGCAGCCCAGCAGACAGGGAGGTTGGCTATGGCTACACCTTC

clone_size: -
j_call: TRBJ1-2
v_call: TRBV18
cdr3_length: 14
d_call: -
cdr3_aa: CASSPGTTPHGYTF
cdr3_nt: TGTGCCAGCTCACCTGGGACAACGCCTCATGGCTACACCTTC

clone_size: -
j_call: TRBJ2-7
v_call: TRBV18
cdr3_length: 13
d_call: -
cdr3_aa: CASSPPSLWEQYF
cdr3_nt: TGTGCCAGCTCACCACCTAGTTTATGGGAGCAGTACTTC

clone_size: -
j_call: TRBJ2-7
v_call: TRBV28
cdr3_length: 14
d_call: TRBD2
cdr3_aa: CASSYTSGSYEQYF
cdr3_nt: TGTGCCAGCAGTTATACTAGCGGGAGCTACGAGCAGTACTTC

clone_size: -
j_call: TRBJ2-1
v_call: TRBV20-1
cdr3_length: 11
d_call: TRBD1
cdr3_aa: CSARGDSVQFF
cdr3_nt: TGCAGTGCTAGAGGGGACAGTGTGCAGTTCTTC

clone_size: -
j_call: TRBJ2-1
v_call: TRBV6-4
cdr3_length: 15
d_call: -
cdr3_aa: CASSPDWTSYNEQFF
cdr3_nt: TGTGCCAGCAGCCCGGACTGGACCTCCTACAATGAGCAGTTCTTC

clone_size: -
j_call: TRBJ2-5
v_call: TRBV5-4
cdr3_length: 14
d_call: -
cdr3_aa: CASSLNRAGETQYF
cdr3_nt: TGTGCCAGCAGCTTAAACAGGGCCGGAGAGACCCAGTACTTC

clone_size: -
j_call: TRBJ2-7
v_call: TRBV25-1
cdr3_length: 14
d_call: TRBD1
cdr3_aa: CASRAGTGGVEQYF
cdr3_nt: TGTGCCAGCAGGGCGGGGACAGGCGGTGTCGAGCAGTACTTC

clone_size: -
j_call: TRBJ2-5
v_call: TRBV27
cdr3_length: 16
d_call: TRBD2
cdr3_aa: CASSFSSGSFQETQYF
cdr3_nt: TGTGCCAGCAGTTTTTCTAGCGGGAGTTTCCAAGAGACCCAGTACTTC

clone_size: -
j_call: TRBJ2-5
v_call: TRBV7-2
cdr3_length: 15
d_call: TRBD2
cdr3_aa: CASSLPSGGLETQYF
cdr3_nt: TGTGCCAGCAGCTTACCCAGCGGGGGTTTGGAGACCCAGTACTTC

clone_size: -
j_call: TRBJ2-1
v_call: TRBV25-1
cdr3_length: 13
d_call: -
cdr3_aa: CASSELVRNEQFF
cdr3_nt: TGTGCCAGCAGTGAATTGGTGAGAAATGAGCAGTTCTTC

clone_size: -
j_call: TRBJ1-6
v_call: TRBV6-1
cdr3_length: 15
d_call: -
cdr3_aa: CASSEQTFYNSPLHF
cdr3_nt: TGTGCCAGCAGTGAACAGACTTTCTATAATTCACCCCTCCACTTT

clone_size: -
j_call: TRBJ2-1
v_call: TRBV3-1/TRBV3-2
cdr3_length: 13
d_call: -
cdr3_aa: CASSRGSYNEQFF
cdr3_nt: TGTGCCAGCAGCCGCGGCTCCTACAATGAGCAGTTCTTC

clone_size: -
j_call: TRBJ2-1
v_call: TRBV5-1
cdr3_length: 16
d_call: TRBD2
cdr3_aa: CASSWGTSGVYNEQFF
cdr3_nt: TGCGCCAGCAGCTGGGGGACTAGCGGGGTATACAATGAGCAGTTCTTC

clone_size: -
j_call: TRBJ1-4
v_call: TRBV28
cdr3_length: 15
d_call: TRBD1
cdr3_aa: CASSSNRGRSEKLFF
cdr3_nt: TGTGCCAGCAGTAGCAACAGGGGGCGAAGTGAAAAACTGTTTTTT

clone_size: -
j_call: TRBJ2-5
v_call: TRBV11-2
cdr3_length: 16
d_call: TRBD2
cdr3_aa: CASVIGSGRAAETQYF
cdr3_nt: TGTGCCAGCGTCATCGGTAGCGGGAGGGCCGCAGAGACCCAGTACTTC

clone_size: -
j_call: TRBJ2-7
v_call: TRBV3-1/TRBV3-2
cdr3_length: 14
d_call: -
cdr3_aa: CASSQDLIPYEQYF
cdr3_nt: TGTGCCAGCAGCCAAGACTTAATCCCCTACGAGCAGTACTTC

clone_size: few
j_call: TRBJ1-5
v_call: TRBV7-9
cdr3_length: 14
d_call: TRBD1
cdr3_aa: CASSHGQADQPQHF
cdr3_nt: TGTGCCAGCAGCCACGGACAGGCTGATCAGCCCCAGCATTTT

clone_size: -
j_call: TRBJ1-4
v_call: TRBV6-6
cdr3_length: 15
d_call: -
cdr3_aa: CASSSTANLNEKLFF
cdr3_nt: TGTGCCAGCAGTTCCACAGCTAACCTGAATGAAAAACTGTTTTTT

clone_size: few
j_call: TRBJ2-7
v_call: TRBV28
cdr3_length: 12
d_call: -
cdr3_aa: CASSPLKYEQYF
cdr3_nt: TGTGCCAGCAGTCCACTAAAATACGAGCAGTACTTC

clone_size: -
j_call: TRBJ2-7
v_call: TRBV11-2
cdr3_length: 15
d_call: -
cdr3_aa: CASSPDWGGLVEQYF
cdr3_nt: TGTGCCAGCAGCCCTGATTGGGGGGGGCTGGTCGAGCAGTACTTC

clone_size: once
j_call: TRBJ2-1
v_call: TRBV9
cdr3_length: 15
d_call: TRBD2
cdr3_aa: CASSVVSGSYNEQFF
cdr3_nt: TGTGCCAGCAGCGTAGTTAGCGGGAGCTACAATGAGCAGTTCTTC

clone_size: -
j_call: TRBJ1-2
v_call: TRBV15
cdr3_length: 14
d_call: -
cdr3_aa: CATSRDVGTYGYTF
cdr3_nt: TGTGCCACCAGCAGAGACGTTGGGACATATGGCTACACCTTC

clone_size: once
j_call: TRBJ2-2
v_call: TRBV23-1
cdr3_length: 14
d_call: -
cdr3_aa: CASPDTGGPGELFF
cdr3_nt: TGCGCCAGTCCCGACACCGGGGGGCCCGGGGAGCTGTTTTTT

clone_size: once
j_call: TRBJ2-1
v_call: TRBV14
cdr3_length: 16
d_call: -
cdr3_aa: CASSQGFLGARRGQFF
cdr3_nt: TGTGCCAGCAGCCAAGGTTTTCTGGGGGCGAGAAGGGGGCAGTTCTTC

clone_size: -
j_call: TRBJ1-1
v_call: TRBV18
cdr3_length: 14
d_call: TRBD1
cdr3_aa: CASSPGTGYTEAFF
cdr3_nt: TGTGCCAGCTCACCGGGGACAGGGTACACTGAAGCTTTCTTT

clone_size: few
j_call: TRBJ2-7
v_call: TRBV27
cdr3_length: 15
d_call: -
cdr3_aa: CASSKLTGPSYEQYF
cdr3_nt: TGTGCCAGCAGCAAATTAACAGGGCCCTCCTACGAGCAGTACTTC

clone_size: -
j_call: TRBJ1-3
v_call: TRBV29-1
cdr3_length: 14
d_call: TRBD1
cdr3_aa: CSVNGGQAGNTIYF
cdr3_nt: TGCAGCGTTAACGGAGGACAGGCTGGAAACACCATATATTTT

clone_size: -
j_call: TRBJ2-7
v_call: TRBV15
cdr3_length: 17
d_call: TRBD1
cdr3_aa: CATSRNRGQGSFYEQYF
cdr3_nt: TGTGCCACCAGCAGAAATCGTGGACAGGGGAGCTTTTACGAGCAGTACTTC

clone_size: -
j_call: TRBJ2-1
v_call: TRBV5-1
cdr3_length: 12
d_call: -
cdr3_aa: CASSLDSNEQFF
cdr3_nt: TGCGCCAGCAGCTTGGACAGCAATGAGCAGTTCTTC

clone_size: -
j_call: TRBJ1-3
v_call: TRBV28
cdr3_length: 20
d_call: TRBD1
cdr3_aa: CASRRQGQGFNWGPGNTIYF
cdr3_nt: TGTGCCAGCAGGCGGCAGGGACAGGGGTTTAACTGGGGGCCTGGAAACACCATATATTTT

clone_size: -
j_call: TRBJ2-1
v_call: TRBV9
cdr3_length: 16
d_call: TRBD2
cdr3_aa: CASSTSLAGGHNEQFF
cdr3_nt: TGTGCCAGCAGCACCTCACTAGCGGGAGGACACAATGAGCAGTTCTTC

clone_size: -
j_call: TRBJ2-7
v_call: TRBV5-1
cdr3_length: 13
d_call: -
cdr3_aa: CASSAGLLHEQYF
cdr3_nt: TGCGCCAGCAGCGCGGGACTTCTCCACGAGCAGTACTTC

clone_size: -
j_call: TRBJ2-1
v_call: TRBV5-6
cdr3_length: 16
d_call: TRBD1
cdr3_aa: CASSFRQGARYNEQFF
cdr3_nt: TGTGCCAGCAGCTTTCGACAGGGGGCGCGTTACAATGAGCAGTTCTTC

clone_size: -
j_call: TRBJ1-4
v_call: TRBV4-1
cdr3_length: 14
d_call: -
cdr3_aa: CASSRRQEDEKLFF
cdr3_nt: TGCGCCAGCAGCCGTCGACAGGAAGATGAAAAACTGTTTTTT

clone_size: -
j_call: TRBJ1-1
v_call: TRBV28
cdr3_length: 14
d_call: -
cdr3_aa: CACKRGRRNTEAFF
cdr3_nt: TGTGCCTGCAAGCGGGGGCGTAGGAACACTGAAGCTTTCTTT

clone_size: -
j_call: TRBJ1-5
v_call: TRBV3-1/TRBV3-2
cdr3_length: 16
d_call: -
cdr3_aa: CASSQVSSCTSQPQHF
cdr3_nt: TGTGCCAGCAGCCAAGTAAGTAGTTGTACTTCTCAGCCCCAGCATTTT

clone_size: once
j_call: TRBJ1-6
v_call: TRBV27
cdr3_length: 15
d_call: -
cdr3_aa: CASSLYLQNNSPLHF
cdr3_nt: TGTGCCAGCAGTTTATATTTACAGAATAATTCACCCCTCCACTTT